The entry that follows covers one TCR beta chain sequence. No antigen is known for it. This entry belongs to a study of beta chain features in type 1 diabetes. Overall study findings and caveats: A moderate, significant TCRB CDR3 shortening appeared in type 1 diabetes across four CD4+ subsets. The similarity of naive, central memory and Treg TCRB repertoires appeared greater among patients than among healthy donors. Cells with high TCR expression could be over-represented when cDNA is sequenced. Shorter templates may be favored by PCR, equally so in patients and controls.

V shed 4 bases and J shed 6 bases, with 14 bases lying between them. The CDR3 sequence is 14 residues long. CDR1 and CDR2 from the germline V gene are ENHRY and SYGVKD. The study reverse transcribed the entire isolated RNA, so it sequenced expressed TCRB transcripts. Naive, central memory and regulatory T cell samples came to a mean of approximately 3.6 million reads. The table came from immunoSEQ multiplex PCR; TCRdb's copy has only in-frame clones and leaves some out. The sample includes under 200,000 clones, 8% to 9.5% seen only once; the top ten take over 0.45%. This sequence joins TRBV10-3 and TRBJ2-3, with a possible D match to TRBD1 (6 bases). Sequenced material: central memory CD4+ T cells from blood. The sequence came from a woman in her late teens or twenties with type 1 diabetes. The CDR3 is CAISVQGSEDTQYF. CDR3 bases: TGTGCCATCAGTGTACAGGGATCTGAGGATACGCAGTATTTT.